This T cell receptor beta chain was profiled in a study of CD8 T cells in ankylosing spondylitis. Study-wide results and limits: Made up of 7 to 9 highly homologous variants, a TCR beta motif appeared characteristic of ankylosing spondylitis blood.

Scientists made TCR beta libraries using quantitative 5'-RACE with molecular barcodes. TCRdb passed the 5' RACE reads through MiXCR, listing each CDR3 protein once. The sample has about 340,000 distinct CDR3 sequences; about 14% are singletons. The CDR3 contains 15 residues. J lost 4 bases, V lost 3 bases, and 4 bases had no gene match. Details on this clonotype: Its antigen remains unidentified.

Sequencing was performed on blood, either unsorted or a sorted T cell fraction (not recorded which). The sequence was collected from a male donor with ankylosing spondylitis or in good health (not recorded which). This sequence joins TRBV12-3 or TRBV12-4 and TRBJ2-5; 11 bases line up with TRBD2. CDR3 coding DNA: TGTGCCAGCAGTTTTGAACTAGCGGGGGTAGAGACCCAGTACTTC. Protein product: CASSFELAGVETQYF.